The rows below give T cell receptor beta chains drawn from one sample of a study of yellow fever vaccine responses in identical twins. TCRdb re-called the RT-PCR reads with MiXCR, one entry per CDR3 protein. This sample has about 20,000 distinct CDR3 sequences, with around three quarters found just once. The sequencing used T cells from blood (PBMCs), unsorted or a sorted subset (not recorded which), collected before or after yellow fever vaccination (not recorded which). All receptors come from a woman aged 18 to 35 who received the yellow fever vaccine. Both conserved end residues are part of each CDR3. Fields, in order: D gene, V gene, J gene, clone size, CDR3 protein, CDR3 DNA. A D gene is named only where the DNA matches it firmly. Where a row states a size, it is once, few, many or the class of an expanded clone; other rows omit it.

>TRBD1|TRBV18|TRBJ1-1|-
CASSPGQVSAFF
TGTGCCAGCTCACCGGGACAGGTCTCGGCTTTCTTT
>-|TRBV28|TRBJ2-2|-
CASSDTGELFF
TGTGCCAGCAGTGACACCGGGGAGCTGTTTTTT
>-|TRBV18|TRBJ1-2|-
CASSPGTAFLYGYTF
TGTGCCAGCTCACCTGGGACGGCCTTCCTCTATGGCTACACCTTC
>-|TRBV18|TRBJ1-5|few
CASSPLPANQPQHF
TGTGCCAGCTCACCCCTTCCGGCCAATCAGCCCCAGCATTTT
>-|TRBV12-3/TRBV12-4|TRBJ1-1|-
CASNPITGGDTEAFF
TGTGCCAGCAATCCGATAACAGGAGGCGACACTGAAGCTTTCTTT
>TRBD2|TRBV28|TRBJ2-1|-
CASSPLAGGPSNEQFF
TGTGCCAGCAGTCCTTTAGCGGGGGGGCCTTCTAATGAGCAGTTCTTC
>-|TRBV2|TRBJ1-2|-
CASSASGYGYTF
TGTGCCAGCAGTGCGTCGGGCTATGGCTACACCTTC
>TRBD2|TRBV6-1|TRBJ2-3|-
CASSQTSRGDTQYF
TGTGCCAGCAGCCAGACTAGCCGGGGGGATACGCAGTATTTT
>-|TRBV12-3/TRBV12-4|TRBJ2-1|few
CAIASFSYNEQFF
TGTGCCATCGCCTCGTTCTCCTACAATGAGCAGTTCTTC
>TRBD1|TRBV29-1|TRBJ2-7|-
CSVKGGPEEYF
TGCAGCGTCAAAGGGGGCCCTGAGGAGTACTTC
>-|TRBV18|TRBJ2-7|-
CASSPGVPDYEQYF
TGTGCCAGCTCACCAGGGGTTCCCGACTACGAGCAGTACTTC
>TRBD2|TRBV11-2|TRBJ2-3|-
CASSLVSGISTDTQYF
TGTGCCAGCAGCTTAGTTAGCGGGATCTCCACAGATACGCAGTATTTT
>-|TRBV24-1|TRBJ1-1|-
CATSDGFTPEAFF
TGTGCCACCAGTGATGGCTTCACGCCTGAGGCTTTCTTT
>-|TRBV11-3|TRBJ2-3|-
CASSHSTDTQYF
TGTGCCAGCAGCCATAGCACAGATACGCAGTATTTT
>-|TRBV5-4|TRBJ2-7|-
CASSFGFNGEQYF
TGTGCCAGCAGCTTCGGGTTCAATGGTGAGCAGTACTTC